The present T cell receptor beta chain was sequenced within a study of blood T cell repertoires in COVID-19. Study in general: Sources were T cells, B-cell-depleted T cells, or PBMCs; the material itself was cDNA or gDNA.

Germline assignment: CDR1 MDHEN and CDR2 SYDVKM. The V gene lost 0 bases and the J gene lost 0 bases, with 14 bases spanning the gap. CDR3 size: 17 residues. Assay used: immunoSEQ multiplex PCR; TCRdb lists only in-frame clones, some missing. In the table there are a few hundred thousand clones, around 90% of which are singletons. Patients at the Seattle site were enrolled during active infection and followed longitudinally. The clonotype originates from a woman aged 25 to 39 with COVID-19, enrolled during active disease. Specimen: peripheral blood. The V and J genes are TRBV28 and TRBJ2-5; D is unclear. The CDR3 sequence: CASSLWDMMRYQETQYF. For the CDR3, the DNA is TGTGCCAGCAGTTTATGGGATATGATGAGGTACCAAGAGACCCAGTACTTC.